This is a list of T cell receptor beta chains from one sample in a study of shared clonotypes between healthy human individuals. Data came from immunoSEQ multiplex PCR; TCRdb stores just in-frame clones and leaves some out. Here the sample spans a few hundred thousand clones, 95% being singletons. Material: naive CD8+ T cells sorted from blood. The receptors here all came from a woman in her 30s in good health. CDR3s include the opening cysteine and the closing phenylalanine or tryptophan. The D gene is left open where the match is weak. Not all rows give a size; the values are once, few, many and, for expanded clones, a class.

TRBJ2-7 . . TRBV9 CASSVSPSYEQYF TGTGCCAGCAGCGTATCCCCTTCCTACGAGCAGTACTTC
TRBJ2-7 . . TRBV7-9 CASSLAGGEQYF TGTGCCAGCAGCTTAGCGGGGGGCGAGCAGTACTTC
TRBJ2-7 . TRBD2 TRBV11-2 CASSLDKPGTSVYEQYF TGTGCCAGCAGCTTAGATAAACCGGGGACTAGCGTCTACGAGCAGTACTTC
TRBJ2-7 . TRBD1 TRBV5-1 CASSPDRVDEQYF TGCGCCAGCAGCCCGGACAGGGTCGACGAGCAGTACTTC
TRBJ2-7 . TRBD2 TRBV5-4 CASSLVLEGGNEQYF TGTGCCAGCAGCTTGGTCCTCGAGGGAGGGAACGAGCAGTACTTC
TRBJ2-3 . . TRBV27 CASSLTGLDTQYF TGTGCCAGCAGTTTAACGGGTCTAGATACGCAGTATTTT
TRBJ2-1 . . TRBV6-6 CASRDDYYNEQFF TGTGCCAGCAGAGATGACTACTACAATGAGCAGTTCTTC
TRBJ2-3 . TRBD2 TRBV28 CAVSLAGHTDTQYF TGTGCCGTATCACTAGCGGGGCACACAGATACGCAGTATTTT
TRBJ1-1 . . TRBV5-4 CASRQDTEAFF TGTGCCAGCAGGCAGGACACTGAAGCTTTCTTT
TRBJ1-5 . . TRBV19 CATLKTVYSNQPQHF TGTGCCACCCTCAAGACAGTCTATAGCAATCAGCCCCAGCATTTT
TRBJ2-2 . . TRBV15 CATSRDSGELFF TGTGCCACCAGCAGAGATTCCGGGGAGCTGTTTTTT
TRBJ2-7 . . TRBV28 CASSLFVHYEQYF TGTGCCAGCAGTTTATTTGTCCACTACGAGCAGTACTTC
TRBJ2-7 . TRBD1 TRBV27 CASSFRQGTLYEQYF TGTGCCAGCAGTTTCCGACAGGGGACCCTATACGAGCAGTACTTC
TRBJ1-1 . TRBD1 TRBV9 CASSQDRVGTEAFF TGTGCCAGCAGCCAGGACAGGGTAGGCACTGAAGCTTTCTTT
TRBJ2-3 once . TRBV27 CASSLPSTDTQYF TGTGCCAGCAGCCTCCCTAGCACAGATACGCAGTATTTT
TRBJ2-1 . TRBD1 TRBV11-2 CASRETGGYNEQFF TGTGCCAGCAGGGAGACAGGGGGTTATAATGAGCAGTTCTTC
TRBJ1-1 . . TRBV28 CASRRTQALEAFF TGTGCCAGCAGGAGGACACAGGCCCTTGAAGCTTTCTTT
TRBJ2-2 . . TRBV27 CASGSLGATGELFF TGTGCCAGCGGGTCTCTGGGGGCCACCGGGGAGCTGTTTTTT
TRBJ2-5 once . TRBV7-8 CASSLSGQETQYF TGTGCCAGCAGCTTATCGGGTCAAGAGACCCAGTACTTC
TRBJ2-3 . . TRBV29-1 CSVERWSGSTDTQYF TGCAGCGTTGAAAGGTGGAGCGGCTCCACAGATACGCAGTATTTT
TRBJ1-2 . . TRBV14 CASSPTGGGYTF TGTGCCAGCAGCCCCACAGGTGGTGGCTACACCTTC
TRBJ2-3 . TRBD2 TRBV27 CASSLSWGDYTDTQYF TGTGCCAGCAGTTTATCGTGGGGGGACTACACGGATACGCAGTATTTT
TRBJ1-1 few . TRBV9 CASSVGENTEAFF TGTGCCAGCAGCGTAGGTGAGAACACTGAAGCTTTCTTT
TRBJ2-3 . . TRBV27 CASSLWQERDTQYF TGTGCCAGCAGTTTATGGCAGGAACGGGATACGCAGTATTTT
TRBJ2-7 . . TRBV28 CASSRLPYEQYF TGTGCCAGCAGCAGACTACCCTACGAGCAGTACTTC
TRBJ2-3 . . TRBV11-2 CASSLYSDPDMDTQYF TGTGCCAGCAGCTTATATAGTGACCCCGACATGGATACGCAGTATTTT
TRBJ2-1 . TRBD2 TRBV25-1 CASSEWGGTGGSNNEQFF TGTGCCAGCAGTGAATGGGGAGGGACGGGAGGCTCCAACAATGAGCAGTTCTTC
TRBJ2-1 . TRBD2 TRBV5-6 CASSPSGTSYNEQFF TGTGCCAGCAGCCCTAGCGGGACCTCCTACAATGAGCAGTTCTTC
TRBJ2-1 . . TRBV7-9 CASSLADNEQFF TGTGCCAGCAGCTTAGCCGACAATGAGCAGTTCTTC
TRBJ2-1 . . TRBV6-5 CASSPSGDPYNEQFF TGTGCCAGCAGTCCCTCAGGGGATCCCTACAATGAGCAGTTCTTC
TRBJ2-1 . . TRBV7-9 CASSLPDNEQFF TGTGCCAGCAGCTTGCCTGATAATGAGCAGTTCTTC
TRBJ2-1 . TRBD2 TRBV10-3 CAIQGQTSGRYNEQFF TGTGCCATCCAAGGGCAGACTAGCGGGAGATACAATGAGCAGTTCTTC
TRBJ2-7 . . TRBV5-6 CASSPEGTYEQYF TGTGCCAGCAGCCCCGAGGGGACCTACGAGCAGTACTTC
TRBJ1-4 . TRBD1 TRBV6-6 CASSQHRGPREKLFF TGTGCCAGCAGTCAGCACAGGGGGCCTAGAGAAAAACTGTTTTTT
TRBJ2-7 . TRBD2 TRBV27 CASSSSGTSDSYEQYF TGTGCCAGCAGTTCATCCGGGACTAGCGACTCCTACGAGCAGTACTTC
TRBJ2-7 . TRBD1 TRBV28 CASSSDRGEQYF TGTGCCAGCAGTTCGGACAGGGGCGAGCAGTACTTC
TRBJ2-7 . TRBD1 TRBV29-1 CSAESRTGSYEQYF TGCAGCGCTGAAAGCAGGACAGGGTCCTACGAGCAGTACTTC
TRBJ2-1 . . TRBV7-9 CASSIPEDDEQFF TGTGCCAGCAGCATCCCCGAGGATGATGAGCAGTTCTTC
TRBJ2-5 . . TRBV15 CATSLLPETQYF TGTGCCACCAGCCTCCTTCCAGAGACCCAGTACTTC
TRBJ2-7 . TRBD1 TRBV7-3 CASSFTRGQIYEQYF TGTGCCAGCAGCTTCACTAGGGGACAGATCTACGAGCAGTACTTC
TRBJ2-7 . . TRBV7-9 CASSPSAEQYF TGTGCCAGCAGCCCCTCAGCCGAGCAGTACTTC
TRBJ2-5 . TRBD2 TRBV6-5 CASSPWTSGSETQYF TGTGCCAGCAGCCCCTGGACTAGCGGGAGCGAGACCCAGTACTTC
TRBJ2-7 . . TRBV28 CASSSEPGTTYEQYF TGTGCCAGCAGTTCGGAACCCGGGACAACCTACGAGCAGTACTTC
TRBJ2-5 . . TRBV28 CASSARDSQETQYF TGTGCCAGCAGTGCCCGGGACTCACAAGAGACCCAGTACTTC
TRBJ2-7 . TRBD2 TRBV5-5 CASWLRLASDHEQYF TGTGCCAGCTGGCTCAGACTAGCTTCCGACCACGAGCAGTACTTC
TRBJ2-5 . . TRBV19 CASSILQGYEETQYF TGTGCCAGTAGTATCCTACAGGGTTATGAGGAGACCCAGTACTTC
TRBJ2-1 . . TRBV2 CASAIQDEQFF TGTGCCAGCGCTATTCAGGATGAGCAGTTCTTC
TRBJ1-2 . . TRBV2 CASSEAFLAVLNYGYTF TGTGCCAGCAGTGAAGCGTTTTTGGCAGTCTTAAACTATGGCTACACCTTC
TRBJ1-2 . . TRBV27 CASSSLSWGGLYGYTF TGTGCCAGCAGTTCCCTCAGTTGGGGGGGATTATATGGCTACACCTTC
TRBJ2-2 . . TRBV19 CASTLLDGWNTGELFF TGTGCCAGTACCCTATTGGACGGATGGAACACCGGGGAGCTGTTTTTT
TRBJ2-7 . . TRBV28 CASGVRGVPYEQYF TGTGCCAGCGGCGTCCGAGGGGTTCCCTACGAGCAGTACTTC
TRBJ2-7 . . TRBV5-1 CASSPLGSKQYF TGCGCCAGCAGCCCCCTGGGGAGTAAGCAGTACTTC